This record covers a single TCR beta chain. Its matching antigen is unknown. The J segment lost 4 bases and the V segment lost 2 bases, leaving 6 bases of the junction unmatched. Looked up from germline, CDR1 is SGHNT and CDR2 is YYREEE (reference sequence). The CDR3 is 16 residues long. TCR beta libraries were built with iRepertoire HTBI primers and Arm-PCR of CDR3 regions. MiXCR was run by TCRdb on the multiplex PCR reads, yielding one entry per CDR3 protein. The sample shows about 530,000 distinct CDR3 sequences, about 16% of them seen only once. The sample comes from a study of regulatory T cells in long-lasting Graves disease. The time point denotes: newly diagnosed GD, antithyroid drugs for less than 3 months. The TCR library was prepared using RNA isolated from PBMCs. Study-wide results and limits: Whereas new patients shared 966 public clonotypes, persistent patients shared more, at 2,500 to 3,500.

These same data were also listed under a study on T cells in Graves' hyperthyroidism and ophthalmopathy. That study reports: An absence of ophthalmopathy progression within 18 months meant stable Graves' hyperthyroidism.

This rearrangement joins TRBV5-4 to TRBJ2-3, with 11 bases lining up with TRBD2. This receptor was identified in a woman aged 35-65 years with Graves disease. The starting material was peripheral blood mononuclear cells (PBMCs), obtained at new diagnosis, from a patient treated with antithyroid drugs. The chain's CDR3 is CASSLGTSGVSDTQYF. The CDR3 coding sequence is TGTGCCAGCAGCTTAGGGACTAGCGGAGTCTCAGATACGCAGTATTTT.